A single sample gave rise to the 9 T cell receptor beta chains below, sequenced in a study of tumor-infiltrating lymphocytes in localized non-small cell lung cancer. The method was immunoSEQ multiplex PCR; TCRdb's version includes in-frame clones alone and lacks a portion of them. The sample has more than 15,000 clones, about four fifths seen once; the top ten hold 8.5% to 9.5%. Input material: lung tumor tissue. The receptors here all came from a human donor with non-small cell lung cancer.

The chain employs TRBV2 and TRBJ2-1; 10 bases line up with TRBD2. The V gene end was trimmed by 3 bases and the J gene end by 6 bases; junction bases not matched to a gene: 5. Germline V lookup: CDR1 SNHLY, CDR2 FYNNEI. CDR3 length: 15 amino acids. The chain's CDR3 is CASSESGRASNEQFF. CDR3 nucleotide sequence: TGTGCCAGCAGTGAGAGCGGGAGGGCGAGCAATGAGCAGTTCTTC.

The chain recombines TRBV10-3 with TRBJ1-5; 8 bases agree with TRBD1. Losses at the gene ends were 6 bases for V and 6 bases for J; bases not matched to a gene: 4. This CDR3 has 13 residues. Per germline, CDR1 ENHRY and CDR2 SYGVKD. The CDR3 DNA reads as TGTGCCATCAGAGAAACAGGGGGTCAGCCCCAGCATTTT. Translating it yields CAIRETGGQPQHF.

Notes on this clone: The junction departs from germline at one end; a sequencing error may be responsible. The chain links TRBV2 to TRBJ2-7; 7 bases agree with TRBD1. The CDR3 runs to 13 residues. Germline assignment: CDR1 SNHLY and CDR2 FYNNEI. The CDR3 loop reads CASREDRAYEQYF. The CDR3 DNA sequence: TGTGCCAGCAGAGAAGACAGGGCCTACGAGCAGTACTTC.

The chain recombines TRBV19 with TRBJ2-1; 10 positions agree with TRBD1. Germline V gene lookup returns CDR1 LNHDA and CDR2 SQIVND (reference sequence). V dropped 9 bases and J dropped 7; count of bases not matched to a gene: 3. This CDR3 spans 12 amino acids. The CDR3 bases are TGTGCCAGCCAGGGACAGGGGAATGAGCAGTTCTTC. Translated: CASQGQGNEQFF.

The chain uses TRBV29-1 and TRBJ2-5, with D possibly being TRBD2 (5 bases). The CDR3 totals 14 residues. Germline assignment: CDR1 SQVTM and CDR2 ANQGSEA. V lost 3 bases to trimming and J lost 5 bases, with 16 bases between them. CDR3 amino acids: CSVDGNTGEETQYF. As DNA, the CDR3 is TGCAGCGTTGACGGAAATACTGGGGAGGAGACCCAGTACTTC.

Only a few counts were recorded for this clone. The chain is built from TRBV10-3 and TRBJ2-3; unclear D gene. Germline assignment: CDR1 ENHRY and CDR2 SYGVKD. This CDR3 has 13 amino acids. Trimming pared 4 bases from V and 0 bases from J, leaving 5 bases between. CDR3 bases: TGTGCCATCAGTGGTGACAGCACAGATACGCAGTATTTT. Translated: CAISGDSTDTQYF.

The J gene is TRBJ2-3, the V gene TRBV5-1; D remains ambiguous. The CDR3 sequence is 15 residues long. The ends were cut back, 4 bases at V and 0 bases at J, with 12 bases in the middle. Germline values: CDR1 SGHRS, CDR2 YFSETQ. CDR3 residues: CASSTSSSSTDTQYF. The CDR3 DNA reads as TGCGCCAGCAGCACCTCGTCCTCTAGCACAGATACGCAGTATTTT.

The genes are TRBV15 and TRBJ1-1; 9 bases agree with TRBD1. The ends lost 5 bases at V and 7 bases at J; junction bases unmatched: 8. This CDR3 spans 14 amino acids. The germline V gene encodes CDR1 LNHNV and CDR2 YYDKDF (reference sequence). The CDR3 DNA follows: TGTGCCACCAGCCGCCGGGACAGGGCTGGTGAAGCTTTCTTT. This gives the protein CATSRRDRAGEAFF. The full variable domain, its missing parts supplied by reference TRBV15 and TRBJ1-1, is DAMVIQNPRYQVTQFGKPVTLSCSQTLNHNVMYWYQQKSSQAPKLLFHYYDKDFNNEADTPDNFQSRRPNTSFCFLDIRSPGLGDTAMYLCATSRRDRAGEAFFGQGTRLTVV.

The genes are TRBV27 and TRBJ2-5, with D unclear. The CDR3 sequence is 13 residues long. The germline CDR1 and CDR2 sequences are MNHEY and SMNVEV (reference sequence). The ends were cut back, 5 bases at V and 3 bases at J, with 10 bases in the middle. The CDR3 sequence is CASSHRQKETQYF. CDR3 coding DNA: TGTGCCAGCAGTCATAGGCAGAAAGAGACCCAGTACTTC.